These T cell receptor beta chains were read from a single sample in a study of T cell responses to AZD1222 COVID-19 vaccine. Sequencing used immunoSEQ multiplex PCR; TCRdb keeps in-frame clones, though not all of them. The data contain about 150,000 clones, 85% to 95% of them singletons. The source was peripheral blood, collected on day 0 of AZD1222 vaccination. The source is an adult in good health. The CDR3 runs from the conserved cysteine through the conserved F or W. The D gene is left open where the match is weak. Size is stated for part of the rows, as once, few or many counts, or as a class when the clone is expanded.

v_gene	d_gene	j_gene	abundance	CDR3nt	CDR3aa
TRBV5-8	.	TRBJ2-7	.	TGTGCCAGCAGCTCTTCATCTGAGATAGTTCTCCGCTACGAGCAGTACTTC	CASSSSSEIVLRYEQYF
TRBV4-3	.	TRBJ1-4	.	TGCGCCAGCAGCCCCCTACTATCGGGGGAACCCCCGGTGGAACTGTTTTTT	CASSPLLSGEPPVELFF
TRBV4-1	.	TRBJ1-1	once	TGCGCCAGCAGCCAAGTAGGGTTTTCTGAAGCTTTCTTT	CASSQVGFSEAFF
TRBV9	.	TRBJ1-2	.	TGTGCCAGCAGCGTAGTGGCAGGCTATGGCTACACCTTC	CASSVVAGYGYTF
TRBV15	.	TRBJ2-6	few	TGTGCCACCAGCAGAGACTCTGGGGCCAACGTCCTGACTTTC	CATSRDSGANVLTF
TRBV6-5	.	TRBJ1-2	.	TGTGCCAGCAGTTACTCCCAGGGGACCGGCTACACCTTC	CASSYSQGTGYTF
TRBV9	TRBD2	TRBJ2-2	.	TGTGCCAGCAGCGTATTTGCGGGGGTTAACACCGGGGAGCTGTTTTTT	CASSVFAGVNTGELFF
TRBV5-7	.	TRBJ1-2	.	TGTGCCAGCAGGCGACGGACAGACGGCTACACCTTC	CASRRRTDGYTF
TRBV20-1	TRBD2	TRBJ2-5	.	TGCAGTGCTAGTAATAGCGGGGCGGTCCAAGAGACCCAGTACTTC	CSASNSGAVQETQYF
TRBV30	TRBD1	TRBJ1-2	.	TGTGCCTGGAGTCAGGGGGGGTATGGCTACACCTTC	CAWSQGGYGYTF
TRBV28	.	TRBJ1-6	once	TGTGCCAGCAGTTTAGGGGGAACGTCGCCCCTCCACTTT	CASSLGGTSPLHF
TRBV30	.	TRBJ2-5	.	TGTGCCTGGAATCGGTTAGCCGGTTTGGAGACCCAGTACTTC	CAWNRLAGLETQYF
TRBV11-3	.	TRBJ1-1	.	TGTGCCAGCAGCGAAGGGGTGGGGGACACTGAAGCTTTCTTT	CASSEGVGDTEAFF
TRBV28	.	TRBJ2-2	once	TGTGCCAGCAGTTTACACGACAGACCGACCGGGGAGCTGTTTTTT	CASSLHDRPTGELFF
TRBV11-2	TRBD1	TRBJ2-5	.	TGTGCCAGCAGCTTCGACAGGGGAGAGACCCAGTACTTC	CASSFDRGETQYF
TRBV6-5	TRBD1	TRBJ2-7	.	TGTGCCAGCAGTCGGACAGGGGACGGGTACGAGCAGTACTTC	CASSRTGDGYEQYF
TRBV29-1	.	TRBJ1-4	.	TGCAGCGTTGATTATAGGGGAGGCGAAAAACTGTTTTTT	CSVDYRGGEKLFF
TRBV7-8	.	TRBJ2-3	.	TGTGCCAGCAGCTTGTCGCCGGGGTTCACAGATACGCAGTATTTT	CASSLSPGFTDTQYF
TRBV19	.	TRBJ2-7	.	TGTGCCAGTAGTGCGTGGGACTCCCATGGGGAGCAGTACTTC	CASSAWDSHGEQYF
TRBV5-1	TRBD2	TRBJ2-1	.	TGCGCCAGCAGCTTACTAGCGGGGCCAAACAATGAGCAGTTCTTC	CASSLLAGPNNEQFF
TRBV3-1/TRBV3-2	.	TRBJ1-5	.	TGTGCCAGCAGCATGTCTACAGGAGGCAATCAGCCCCAGCATTTT	CASSMSTGGNQPQHF
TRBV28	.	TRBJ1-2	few	TGTGCCAGCAGTGACGGGGGGACCGCTAACTATGGCTACACCTTC	CASSDGGTANYGYTF
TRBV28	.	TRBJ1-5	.	TGTGCCAGCAGTTTGGCCCCTGGGAGTCAGCCCCAGCATTTT	CASSLAPGSQPQHF
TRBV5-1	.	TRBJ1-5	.	TGCGCCAGCAGTCCAGGGAGCGACAATCAGCCCCAGCATTTT	CASSPGSDNQPQHF
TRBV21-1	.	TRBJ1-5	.	TGTGCCAGCAGCAAAGAGGGGCGGAATCAGCCCCAGCATTTT	CASSKEGRNQPQHF
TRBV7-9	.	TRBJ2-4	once	TGTGCCAGCAGCTCCCGGTGGGCCAAAAACATTCAGTACTTC	CASSSRWAKNIQYF
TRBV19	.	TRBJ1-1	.	TGTGCCAGTAGTCGCCCGGGGGGCCTTGGTGGAGCTTTCTTT	CASSRPGGLGGAFF
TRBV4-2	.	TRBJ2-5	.	TGTGCCAGCAGCCAAGACCAAGAGACCCAGTACTTC	CASSQDQETQYF